Listed below are T cell receptor beta chains from one sample, sequenced in a study of T cell responses to AZD1222 COVID-19 vaccine. Here immunoSEQ multiplex PCR was the method, and the copy in TCRdb shows in-frame clones only, minus some. This sample carries about 120,000 clones, approximately 90% of them seen once, and the ten largest clones take about 3%. The material was peripheral blood, obtained on day 0 of AZD1222 vaccination. These TCRs come from an adult in good health. CDR3s include the opening cysteine and the closing phenylalanine or tryptophan. Rows give clone size only sometimes, using once, few, many, or a class for an expanded clone.

V	J	size	CDR3
TRBV19	TRBJ1-5	.	CASSGRVANQPQHF
TRBV9	TRBJ2-7	few	CASSVTSGTAGDEQYF
TRBV28	TRBJ2-2	.	CASTVAGGLGTGELFF
TRBV18	TRBJ1-2	.	CASSGQGARGNYGYTF
TRBV19	TRBJ1-2	.	CASSILQGSRPNYGYTF
TRBV5-1	TRBJ1-5	.	CASSSGQGNQPQHF
TRBV19	TRBJ1-4	.	CASTPSRGTNEKLFF
TRBV7-9	TRBJ1-5	once	CASSFVGPGVQSNQPQHF
TRBV29-1	TRBJ2-7	.	CSVEDLTRVGGYEQYF
TRBV6-2/TRBV6-3	TRBJ1-2	.	CASSYGGLWGYTF
TRBV7-2	TRBJ1-1	few	CASSLEGMNTEAFF
TRBV13	TRBJ2-7	.	CASSLGLRGTHF
TRBV9	TRBJ2-7	.	CASSVGLSGEQYF
TRBV28	TRBJ2-3	.	CASSPRVGRTDTQYF
TRBV5-1	TRBJ2-7	.	CASSLVPSGRGYEQYF
TRBV7-9	TRBJ1-1	.	CASSLGHREITEAFF
TRBV2	TRBJ1-6	.	CASSVQGSHSPLHF
TRBV4-3	TRBJ2-5	.	CASSQDPEETQYF
TRBV29-1	TRBJ2-7	.	CSVGDPSGSSYEQYF
TRBV20-1	TRBJ1-5	.	CSAGGAGGSQPQHF
TRBV5-4	TRBJ2-7	.	CASSLTETYEQYF
TRBV3-1/TRBV3-2	TRBJ2-1	.	CASSPGGPNNEQFF
TRBV9	TRBJ2-2	.	CASSIRSGGELFF
TRBV28	TRBJ1-1	.	CASSFPGPRIGAFF
TRBV2	TRBJ2-3	once	CAGSGNFGDTQYF
TRBV7-8	TRBJ2-7	once	CASSSLEWGRIYEQYF
TRBV9	TRBJ2-5	.	CASSGSGGPQETQYF
TRBV7-2	TRBJ1-3	.	CASSSQSSGNTIYF
TRBV30	TRBJ2-5	few	CAWSGTSGSFGETQYF
TRBV7-9	TRBJ2-3	.	CASSHGGRWTDTQYF
TRBV19	TRBJ1-6	.	CASSTWDRPNSPLHF
TRBV27	TRBJ2-7	.	CASSLTGGLYEQYF
TRBV29-1	TRBJ1-2	.	CSAPGGAGGYTF
TRBV6-2/TRBV6-3	TRBJ2-7	.	CASSYSRAGASYEQYF
TRBV30	TRBJ1-2	.	CAWSWRRNYGYTF
TRBV11-2	TRBJ2-3	.	CASSGTGGFLDTQYF
TRBV7-6	TRBJ2-2	.	CASSLAAGANTGELFF
TRBV9	TRBJ1-4	.	CASSLLEGANEKLFF
TRBV13	TRBJ2-7	.	CASSHQGAYEQYF
TRBV5-6	TRBJ2-1	.	CASSLALATGEQFF
TRBV7-6	TRBJ1-4	.	CASSPVGQGNEKLFF
TRBV9	TRBJ2-1	.	CASSVQGKDEQFF
TRBV7-7	TRBJ2-7	once	CASSGYEQYF
TRBV28	TRBJ2-5	.	CASSLTTGLGQETQYF
TRBV13	TRBJ1-3	.	CASSHGTASGRGNTIYF
TRBV5-5	TRBJ2-7	.	CASSPVGQISYEQYF
TRBV3-1/TRBV3-2	TRBJ1-3	once	CASSYGHPGAGNTIYF
TRBV2	TRBJ1-2	.	CASRGMGYTF
TRBV7-9	TRBJ2-7	few	CASSRGQGAYEQYF
TRBV4-1	TRBJ1-1	.	CASSRADTNTEAFF
TRBV6-1	TRBJ2-2	once	CASSEARYTGELFF
TRBV20-1	TRBJ2-7	.	CSASKRGAGSYEQYF
TRBV29-1	TRBJ1-1	.	CSVASGSNQAFF
TRBV27	TRBJ1-2	.	CASSSDGFWGYTF
TRBV5-1	TRBJ2-7	.	CASSLAPGFNYEQYF